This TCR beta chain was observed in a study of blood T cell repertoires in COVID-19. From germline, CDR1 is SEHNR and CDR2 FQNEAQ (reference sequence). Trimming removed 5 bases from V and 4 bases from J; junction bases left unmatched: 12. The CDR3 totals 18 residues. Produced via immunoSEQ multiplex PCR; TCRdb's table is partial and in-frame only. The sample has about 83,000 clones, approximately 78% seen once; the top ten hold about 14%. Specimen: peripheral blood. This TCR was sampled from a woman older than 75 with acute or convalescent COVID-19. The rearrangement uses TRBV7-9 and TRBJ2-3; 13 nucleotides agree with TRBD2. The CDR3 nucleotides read TGTGCCAGCAGCCTGCCCTTCAGGGGACTAGCGGGACCAGATACGCAGTATTTT. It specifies CASSLPFRGLAGPDTQYF.